Listed below are T cell receptor beta chains from one sample, sequenced in a study of T cells in Graves' hyperthyroidism and ophthalmopathy. TCRdb passed the multiplex PCR reads through MiXCR, listing each CDR3 protein once. In the table there are 340,000 or so distinct CDR3 sequences, about 20% of which are singletons. Sequenced input: blood. These receptors were taken from a woman aged 45-65 years with Graves' hyperthyroidism. Each CDR3 is given with its conserved first and last residue. Fields, in order: clone size, D gene, CDR3 length, V gene, J gene, CDR3 protein, CDR3 DNA. D genes are given only for firm matches. For some rows the clone size is stated as once, few or many, or as a class when expanded; others skip it.

.	TRBD1	13	TRBV29-1	TRBJ2-5	CSVLRTGFETQYF	TGCAGCGTTCTACGGACAGGTTTCGAGACCCAGTACTTC
many	.	13	TRBV28	TRBJ1-1	CASSLTAEGFSFF	TGTGCCAGCAGTCTAACAGCAGAGGGGTTTAGCTTCTTT
.	TRBD1	14	TRBV29-1	TRBJ2-2	CSVEAGGYTGELFF	TGCAGCGTTGAGGCAGGGGGATACACCGGGGAGCTGTTTTTT
few	TRBD2	15	TRBV7-9	TRBJ2-7	CASSLAGLEDYEQYF	TGTGCCAGCAGCTTAGCGGGACTAGAGGACTACGAGCAGTACTTC
many	.	13	TRBV29-1	TRBJ1-1	CSARVPMNTEAFF	TGCAGCGCCAGGGTGCCCATGAACACTGAAGCTTTCTTT
many	.	16	TRBV12-3/TRBV12-4	TRBJ1-4	CASSFNQLSTGGKLFF	TGTGCCAGCAGTTTCAATCAGCTCTCTACCGGCGGAAAACTGTTTTTT
.	.	14	TRBV6-1	TRBJ1-1	CASSEGAGSTEAFF	TGTGCCAGCAGTGAAGGGGCAGGCAGTACTGAAGCTTTCTTT
.	TRBD1	15	TRBV2	TRBJ2-5	CASKSGTGPQETQYF	TGTGCCAGCAAGTCTGGGACAGGCCCTCAAGAGACCCAGTACTTC
.	.	14	TRBV19	TRBJ2-1	CASCPGLINNEQFF	TGTGCCAGTTGCCCGGGATTAATAAACAATGAGCAGTTCTTC
.	.	14	TRBV7-2	TRBJ1-2	CASSFGDLSYGYTF	TGTGCCAGCAGCTTTGGGGATCTCTCCTATGGCTACACCTTC
many	TRBD1	14	TRBV20-1	TRBJ1-1	CSARATGASTEAFF	TGCAGTGCTAGAGCAACAGGGGCGAGCACTGAAGCTTTCTTT
many	.	14	TRBV5-1	TRBJ1-1	CASSFNERNTEAFF	TGCGCCAGCAGCTTCAACGAGAGGAACACTGAAGCTTTCTTT
many	TRBD2	13	TRBV20-1	TRBJ2-5	CSAVLAGGETQYF	TGCAGTGCTGTACTAGCGGGAGGAGAGACCCAGTACTTC
many	TRBD2	15	TRBV2	TRBJ2-5	CASEGTSTDKETQYF	TGTGCCAGCGAAGGGACTAGCACAGATAAAGAGACCCAGTACTTC
many	.	10	TRBV2	TRBJ2-1	CASRAAEQFF	TGTGCCAGCAGAGCCGCTGAGCAGTTCTTC
.	.	14	TRBV11-1	TRBJ2-5	CASSLRGAGETQYF	TGTGCCAGCAGCCTCCGGGGGGCAGGGGAGACCCAGTACTTC
many	.	16	TRBV28	TRBJ1-1	CASSWGRSGEQTEAFF	TGTGCCAGCAGTTGGGGCCGGTCGGGGGAGCAAACTGAAGCTTTCTTT
.	.	14	TRBV19	TRBJ2-1	CASSTPNTVGEQFF	TGTGCCAGTAGTACCCCCAACACAGTAGGAGAGCAGTTCTTC
.	.	13	TRBV27	TRBJ1-1	CARLQGMNTEAFF	TGTGCCAGGTTACAGGGAATGAACACTGAAGCTTTCTTT
many	.	12	TRBV10-3	TRBJ1-2	CAISRQNYGYTF	TGTGCCATCAGTCGACAGAACTATGGCTACACCTTC
many	.	12	TRBV3-1	TRBJ1-1	CASSLRNTEAFF	TGTGCCAGCAGCCTGAGGAACACTGAAGCTTTCTTT
few	.	13	TRBV12-3/TRBV12-4	TRBJ2-3	CAAAIFGGDTQYF	TGTGCCGCGGCTATCTTTGGGGGGGATACGCAGTATTTT
few	TRBD1	13	TRBV20-1	TRBJ2-7	CSAKGQGFYEQYF	TGCAGTGCTAAGGGACAGGGGTTTTACGAGCAGTACTTC
.	.	14	TRBV6-2/TRBV6-3	TRBJ2-5	CASTTDSNQETQYF	TGTGCCAGCACCACGGACAGCAACCAAGAGACCCAGTACTTC
few	TRBD1	15	TRBV5-1	TRBJ2-3	CASSIRQGGIDTQYF	TGCGCCAGCAGCATCCGACAGGGGGGGATAGATACGCAGTATTTT
.	.	14	TRBV30	TRBJ2-7	CAWSVTPLSYEQYF	TGTGCCTGGAGTGTGACTCCCCTCTCCTACGAGCAGTACTTC
many	.	13	TRBV2	TRBJ2-3	CASSEGGRDTQYF	TGTGCCAGCAGTGAAGGAGGTAGAGATACGCAGTATTTT